This TCR beta chain was sequenced during a study of T cell responses to AZD1222 COVID-19 vaccine. The table came from immunoSEQ multiplex PCR; TCRdb's copy has only in-frame clones and leaves some out. The table includes 15,000 to 20,000 clones, 80% to 90% detected once. Germline V CDR1 and CDR2: SEHNR, FQNEAQ (reference sequence). The CDR3 sequence is 12 residues long. The V gene lost 10 bases and the J gene lost 4 bases, with 8 bases spanning the gap. The sequencing here drew on peripheral blood, taken 28 days after the second AZD1222 dose. The genes are TRBV7-9 and TRBJ2-6; D might be TRBD2 (5 bases). This receptor was identified in an adult who received the AZD1222 COVID-19 vaccine. Written as DNA, the CDR3 is TGTGCCATAGAGCGGGGGGCCAACGTCCTGACTTTC. It translates to CAIERGANVLTF.